This T cell receptor (beta chain) was sequenced for a study of blood T cell repertoires in COVID-19. Study in general: Sites in the United States, Italy and Spain provided acute and convalescent COVID-19 samples. PBMCs, B-cell-depleted T cells, or T cells provided the cDNA or gDNA that made up the material.

With 5 bases removed from V and 4 bases from J, the gap between germline ends came to 8 bases. The CDR3 is made up of 11 amino acids. Germline V gene sequence: CDR1 DFQATT, CDR2 SNEGSKA (reference sequence). This table comes from immunoSEQ multiplex PCR, and its TCRdb copy is limited to in-frame clones, with some not included. The sample consists of 100,000 or so clones, about 92% of them appearing once. This clone was observed a single time. The TCR comes from a woman aged 55-70 years with active COVID-19. The chain has TRBV20-1 and TRBJ1-2, with D maybe TRBD1 (6 bases). The sequenced sample was peripheral blood. CDR3 residues: CSASTGYGYTF. CDR3 sequence (DNA): TGCAGTGCTTCGACAGGCTATGGCTACACCTTC.